The sequence of this T cell receptor beta chain was determined in a study of cytomegalovirus exposure and HLA in healthy donors. Study results and limitations: Sequence variants that were highly shared formed a cluster that was likely a sequencing artifact. TCR beta sequences reportedly predicted most subjects' HLA-A and HLA-B alleles accurately. Altogether, 164 TCR beta chains were recorded as cytomegalovirus-associated.

This clone was seen just once. Its matching antigen is unknown. CDR1 and CDR2 from the germline V gene are LNHNV and YYDKDF (reference sequence). Trimming left V 0 bases short and J 6 bases short, with 14 bases between. The CDR3 extends over 15 amino acids. PCR amplification relied on 60 Vbeta primers (plus 13 Jbeta primers). Assay: immunoSEQ multiplex PCR; the TCRdb copy retains only in-frame clones and omits some. The sample has over 95,000 clones, over 60% seen once; the top ten hold approximately 10%. The sequence derives from a man between 40 and 49 years old in good health and CMV-seropositive. Sequenced sample: PBMCs. The chain is built from TRBV15 and TRBJ1-1; D gene unclear. CDR3 amino acids: CATSRDLGRSAEAFF. In DNA, the CDR3 is TGTGCCACCAGCAGAGATTTGGGCAGATCGGCTGAAGCTTTCTTT.